This entry describes one T cell receptor beta chain. Antigen: not known. Unmatched junction bases numbered 14, after V lost 3 bases and J lost 10 bases. The CDR3 consists of 16 residues. Germline V gene data show CDR1 as MRHNA and CDR2 as SNTAGT. The source of the sample is a study of cytomegalovirus exposure and HLA in healthy donors. Study-wide background: In a later analysis, the roughly 120 validation repertoires were reported to have used the same platform as the 600 to 700 first-cohort repertoires. Study-wide points: For cytomegalovirus status, the classifier reportedly gave diagnoses with high specificity and sensitivity. The tendency of first-cohort TCR clusters to co-occur in the roughly 120 validation repertoires was identified by a subsequent analysis.

Profiling relied on immunoSEQ multiplex PCR, and the TCRdb table lists in-frame clones only, not all of them. The data hold 90,000 to 130,000 clones, with 85% to 90% observed a single time. Sequences were obtained from PBMCs. This clonotype originated in a woman younger than 45 in good health and CMV-seropositive. The chain has TRBV6-4 and TRBJ2-3; 9 bases line up with TRBD2. The CDR3 DNA follows: TGTGCCAGCAGTGAAGGAACTAGCGGGCCCTCCGAAGCGCAGTATTTT. Translation: CASSEGTSGPSEAQYF.